This TCR beta chain was sequenced in a study of blood T cell repertoires in COVID-19. Study summary: Recovery meant two consecutive negative NP/OP PCR tests, professional clearance, or resolved symptoms. Samples taken during acute and convalescent COVID-19 were collected in the United States, Italy and Spain.

Per the original data handling: Estimated nucleated cell counts came from reference gene primer amplification. Clones were sequenced by immunoSEQ multiplex PCR, and TCRdb holds only the in-frame ones, with some missing. That table supplies the V and J calls and clone size; D and trimming were determined from the DNA. This table has approximately 150,000 clones, 65% to 80% appearing once. This clone was seen only once. The cohort comprised adults aged about 18 to 100 years residing in about two dozen US areas. The source is a woman in her 70s in a cohort exposed to, infected with or recovered from COVID-19 (not recorded which). Sequencing input: PBMCs or T cells enriched from blood (not recorded which).

The CDR3 DNA follows: TGTGCCAGCAGCTTAGATCTTGCGACAGCTGAAGCTTTCTTT. It is translated as CASSLDLATAEAFF. This rearrangement joins TRBV11-2 to TRBJ1-1, with D possibly being TRBD1 (5 bases). The CDR3 contains 14 residues. Trimming shortened V by 0 bases and J by 6 bases, and 11 bases separated the two germline ends. Germline V gene sequence: CDR1 SGHAT, CDR2 FQNNGV. Filled out from reference TRBV11-2 and TRBJ1-1, the complete variable domain reads EAGVAQSPRYKIIEKRQSVAFWCNPISGHATLYWYQQILGQGPKLLIQFQNNGVVDDSQLPKDRFSAERLKGVDSTLKIQPAKLEDSAVYLCASSLDLATAEAFFGQGTRLTVV.